Sequencing of this T cell receptor (beta chain) was carried out in a study of beta chain features in type 1 diabetes. Donors underwent one heparinised blood draw, about 120 mL on average. CD4+ cells of the naive, central memory, regulatory and stem cell-like memory types were sorted via CD45RO/CCR7/CD25/CD127/CD95/CD27. Germline CDR1 reads SQVTM; CDR2 reads ANQGSEA. V lost 3 bases to trimming and J lost 2 bases, with 8 bases between them. CDR3 length: 14 residues. This clone was picked up a small number of times. Its antigen is still unknown. Study-level results: For cells with high TCR expression, cDNA sequencing could yield over-representation. In every one of the four CD4+ subsets, TCRB CDR3s were moderately but significantly shorter in Type 1 diabetes patients.

Isolated RNA was reverse transcribed in full, so expressed TCRB transcripts were sequenced. Produced via immunoSEQ multiplex PCR; TCRdb's table is partial and in-frame only. The sample consists of 150,000 to 200,000 clones, about 7.8% of them appearing once. The source material was central memory CD4+ T cells from blood. This chain links TRBV29-1 with TRBJ2-6; unclear D gene. This TCR was recovered from a middle-aged woman with type 1 diabetes. The CDR3 sequence: CSVESRPGANVLTF. CDR3 in DNA: TGCAGCGTTGAGAGCAGGCCTGGGGCCAACGTCCTGACTTTC.